This TCR beta chain was recorded in a study of cytomegalovirus exposure and HLA in healthy donors. Study-level findings and limits: Judged likely to be a sequencing artifact was a cluster of highly shared sequence variants. Common viral pathogens (according to a later analysis) appeared linked to several of the most significant clusters.

Comment on this clone: Its antigen is not identified.

The V end lost 2 bases, the J end lost 0 bases, and 7 bases lay between the germline ends. This CDR3 region has 15 residues. Germline CDR1 is MNHNS and CDR2 is SASEGT. It was with 60 Vbeta and 13 Jbeta primers that the PCR ran. Assay used: immunoSEQ multiplex PCR; TCRdb lists only in-frame clones, some missing. The data show 200,000 or so clones, 65% to 85% seen once. This clonotype was sampled from a woman aged 30 to 39 in good health and CMV-seropositive. The chain couples TRBV6-1 to TRBJ1-4; D is unclear. The specimen was PBMCs. CDR3 region: CASSELFATNEKLFF. CDR3 coding DNA: TGTGCCAGCAGTGAACTATTTGCAACTAATGAAAAACTGTTTTTT.